Given below is one TCR beta chain in context. Its antigen is not yet known. There are no base qualities to consult, and no much larger clone falls within one base. These data originate in a study of cytomegalovirus exposure and HLA in healthy donors (dated by TCRdb to the late 2010s). Broadly, across the study: According to an earlier analysis of 587 of the donors, some 180 million T cells yielded 95 million to 140 million unique TCR beta sequences and about 300 Gb of sequence data. Of the roughly 400 genotyped donors, over 65% fell in the genetic ancestry cluster associated with self-reported Caucasian donors. In a later genetic analysis, genome-wide SNP genotypes for about three fifths of the roughly 670 donors were used, and that subset was treated as a discovery cohort. The study combined high-throughput TCR immunosequencing, statistical association of individual TCRs with disease status, and machine learning to predict cytomegalovirus infection status. Besides the first cohort of 500 to 700 subjects, a separate validation cohort made up of some 110 different subjects was used. Typing coverage differed by locus: A, B, C, DRB1 and DQB1 were typed in roughly 620-630 donors, DQA1 in 522, DPA1 in some 610, and DPB1 in approximately 450. Every repertoire in the discovery cohort had been generated on one and the same sequencing platform. The study was designed to test whether signatures of past pathogen exposure could be identified by cataloging public T cell receptors. Around 300 gigabases of sequencing data and roughly 90 million unique TCR sequences were included in an early release covering around 600 HLA-typed donors. Because of strong linkage in the cohort, roughly five DR-DQ haplotypes were treated as single units for association and clustering. Class I and class II HLA loci were covered by the typing at four-digit resolution. To study patterns of TCR occurrence, a later analysis re-analyzed previously published TCR beta repertoires from around 670 donors and added high-resolution HLA genotyping. Among several hundred genotyped donors of the cohort, an average of approximately 240,000 unique TCR beta nucleotide sequences was sequenced per donor, of which roughly 17% were non-productive. The later analysis used no new phenotypic data to find candidate immune exposures, relying instead on TCR beta sequences and their occurrence across donors. The study profiled the T cell repertoires of 666 subjects by immunosequencing and related them to cytomegalovirus serostatus. Donor age, sex, ethnicity and CMV serostatus were compiled alongside the repertoire data. An earlier analysis of several hundred of the donors used high-throughput TCR beta sequencing to judge whether each TCR beta V gene segment behaved as functional or pseudogenic. Results the study describes overall, beyond this receptor: Because the 87-base-pair reads could not distinguish some IMGT-functional V segments, including TRBV6-2 and TRBV6-3, those segments were excluded. Presence/absence analyses assumed roughly uniform sequencing depth across donors, an assumption that may not hold. Only TCR beta chains were sequenced in this cohort, and the absence of alpha or paired-chain data limited detectable features. When HLA alleles, especially DR and DQ, strongly co-occurred, attributing TCR associations to individual alleles was difficult. A later genetic analysis associated a missense DCLRE1C variant with V-gene and J-gene trimming of TCR beta chains, and an independent cohort replicated the association. For the cohort, immune exposure information was limited to CMV serostatus. Most TCR sequences were seen in very few donors, while some public TCRs were found in many individuals. In a later analysis, most CMV-associated TCR beta chains were found to appear HLA-restricted, with HLA associations seemingly driven largely by CMV exposure. According to the authors, the approach could potentially be generalized to other disease states and immunological phenotypes. A further reported finding was that TCR beta sequences accurately predicted the HLA-A and HLA-B alleles for most subjects in the first cohort. In an earlier analysis of approximately 600 of the donors, most TCR beta V segments were observed in productive rearrangements about 87% or about 30% of the time, broadly matching IMGT annotations. In a later genetic analysis, fewer N-insertions in productive TCRs were reported among donors in an Asian-associated ancestry cluster than the approximately 630-donor mean. Cytomegalovirus status was reported to be diagnosed by the classifier with high specificity and sensitivity in both the original and validation cohorts. Because counts were too low, more than 15 rarely observed V segments, including chromosome 9 orphons, were left out of the earlier analysis of over 550 of the donors. A few of the identified cytomegalovirus-associated TCR beta chains were confirmed in vitro to be specific for cytomegalovirus antigens. A later analysis found that TCR association rates varied across HLA loci, with DRB1 alleles showing the most associated TCRs and HLA-C alleles the fewest. A later analysis associated some 17,000 TCR beta sequences with specific HLA alleles at a false discovery rate of 0.05. A later analysis found that HLA-associated TCR beta chains were more clonally expanded and had lower generation probabilities than equally common non-associated chains. In the study, approximately 160 TCR beta chains were listed as associated with cytomegalovirus. HLA typing was unavailable for some donors at each locus, so association tests used only the typed subset. Linkage disequilibrium might explain the correlated functional status among segregating V segments, but an unknown experimental factor could not be ruled out. A cluster of highly shared sequence variants was judged likely to represent a technical artifact of the sequencing pipeline. According to a later analysis, parvovirus B19, influenza, CMV and Epstein-Barr virus appeared linked to several top co-occurrence clusters.

The cohort comprised fewer than 700 healthy bone marrow donors. At the time of sampling, all cohort members were nominally healthy, though unrecorded immune exposures were likely present. The donor was CMV seropositive and was included in the group of 290 or so seropositive cohort members. A peripheral blood sample was provided by each donor, and peripheral blood mononuclear cells were used for TCR beta sequencing. Genomic DNA extraction from the blood cell samples was performed with the Qiagen DNeasy Blood Extraction Kit. The library came from the immunoSEQ multiplex PCR assay. The multiplex PCR relied on a mix of 60 forward primers for TCR Vbeta segments and 13 reverse primers for TCR Jbeta segments. The CDR3 region of rearranged TCR beta genes was amplified from genomic DNA by a multiplex PCR assay. The amplified TCR beta libraries were sequenced on the Illumina HiSeq System as 87-base-pair reads. The study's own analysis went as follows. In a later analysis, 80 million or so unique TCR beta chains were counted across the 500 to 850 repertoires, and around 10 million of these chains were shared by at least two donors. To remove PCR and sequencing errors, raw reads were error-corrected and collapsed into unique sequences using a nearest-neighbor algorithm that merged closely related sequences. Alignment of CDR3 sequences to IMGT reference sequences was used to assign V, D and J gene segments. Each retained sequence needed at least a six-nucleotide match to both a V gene segment and a J gene segment. A rearrangement was called productive if the CDR3 had no stop codons and remained in frame with V and J, and every other rearrangement was called non-productive. CDR3 was defined by IMGT convention, running from the second conserved V-encoded cysteine to the conserved J-encoded phenylalanine. The earlier analysis of 500 to 750 of the donors excluded any sequence lacking an unambiguous match to a single V gene segment. An earlier analysis of several hundred of the donors called V segments functional above 56.7% productive rearrangements and segregating when the between-donor standard deviation exceeded 5%. A statistical classification framework was developed to diagnose cytomegalovirus status using the catalog of TCR beta chain sequences. In a later analysis, TCR nucleotide sequences were compared against IMGT/GENE-DB human TR gene sequences so that V and J genes could be assigned. Using the TCRdist pipeline, a later analysis assigned CDR3 sequences along with most-parsimonious VDJ recombination scenarios. In a later analysis, each TCR beta chain was defined by its CDR3 amino acid sequence together with its V-gene family, and reads without a unique V-gene family were excluded. As a way to deal with suspected cross-contamination and a sequencing artifact, a later analysis dropped 592 nucleotide sequences that were highly shared and had low generation probability. For each public chain, a later analysis derived a clonal expansion index from normalized ranks of inferred template counts within each repertoire. In a later analysis, generation probabilities were computed with a VDJ recombination model fitted to out-of-frame rearrangements, and the resulting probabilities were checked against IGoR. A later analysis scored TCR-TCR, TCR-HLA and TCR-CMV co-occurrence with hypergeometric tests, applying a repertoire-size bias correction to TCR pairs. False discovery rates were estimated in a later analysis by permuting HLA or CMV assignments 20 times. In a later analysis, co-occurring TCRs were grouped using DBSCAN, and TCRdist sequence similarity was added for clustering within HLA-allele-positive subsets. For co-occurrence clustering, repertoires with fewer than 30,000 or more than 120,000 public chains were excluded, along with four or five repertoires with anomalous nucleotide sharing. As stored in TCRdb, this immuneACCESS dataset retains in-frame rearrangements with V and J assigned. A fraction of the clones does not appear; measured against another copy, unresolved V genes explain less than half of the discrepancy, and the remainder lacks a known reason. V, J and clone size derive from that table, while D and trimming were established from the DNA sequence. This sample lists some 200,000 clones; roughly 80% were detected once. Of the sample, approximately 6% is held by the ten largest clones.

Its CDR3 holds 15 amino acids, cysteine through phenylalanine. Here the CDR3 DNA is all that survives: 45 bases in frame from base 1. Cut back by 1 base and 0 bases, the V and J ends lie 7 bases apart. The germline V gene supplies CDR1 SGHVS and CDR2 FQNEAQ. The chain is made from TRBV7-8 and TRBJ1-5, with no confidently assigned D gene. The sequence was obtained from a man aged 40-49 years in good health and CMV-seropositive. Source material: PBMCs. The CDR3 protein: CASSLEGGSNQPQHF. The sequenced DNA: TGTGCCAGCAGCTTAGAAGGCGGTAGCAATCAGCCCCAGCATTTT.